Reported below is one TCR beta chain. Its target is unknown. These data originate in a study of OX40 agonist ivuxolimab in advanced cancers. Assay: immunoSEQ multiplex PCR; the TCRdb copy retains only in-frame clones and omits some. This table has approximately 49,000 clones, 75% to 90% appearing once. V gave up 2 bases and J gave up 8 bases, with 12 bases separating them. Germline V gene data show CDR1 as ENHRY and CDR2 as SYGVKD. The CDR3 is made up of 14 amino acids. Overall study results and limits: Partial responders dosed at 0.1-3.0 mg/kg displayed clonal expansion ranking among the lowest. Normalized T-cell clonal expansion was also low in a subset of nonresponders. Both CD4+ and CD8+ T cell populations in blood had undergone clonal expansion by week 6 at 0.1 to 3.0 mg/kg.

This receptor was identified in an adult with an advanced solid tumor such as melanoma, head and neck, liver or kidney cancer. The sample in question was CD4+ or CD8+ T cells sorted from blood, obtained in a trial of the OX40 agonist ivuxolimab. The V gene is TRBV10-3, the J gene TRBJ1-4; D call uncertain. This chain's CDR3 is CAISEGDMEEKLFF. CDR3 nucleotide sequence: TGTGCCATCAGTGAGGGTGATATGGAGGAAAAACTGTTTTTT.